This T cell receptor (beta chain) comes out of a study of shared clonotypes between healthy human individuals. Note on this clone: What it recognizes is unknown.

The CDR3 totals 17 residues. Trimming removed 6 bases from V and 9 bases from J, with 30 bases in between. Germline V CDR1 and CDR2: MDHEN, SYDVKM. Genomic DNA of every subset was divided equally among multiple immunoSEQ plates. TCRdb's copy holds only in-frame clones and misses some; the assay was immunoSEQ multiplex PCR. The sample records about 2.5 million clones, 85% to 95% being singletons. Study results and limitations: The study's rarefaction showed incomplete sorted-subset sequencing despite large depth. Shared across a handful of donors were roughly 5% of the naive CD4 clonotypes. Sampling included only blood; tissue repertoires likely differ.

The clonotype comes from a man between 18 and 35 years old in good health. Some clones in this sample may be carry-over from other donors' samples. Sequenced sample: naive CD4+ T cells from PBMCs. The subset: CD45RA+ positively selected. V usage is TRBV28 and J usage is TRBJ2-7; D unresolved. CDR3 loop: CASRHNGSVIRPTGQYF. The CDR3 DNA sequence: TGTGCCAGCAGACACAACGGCAGTGTAATTCGCCCTACGGGGCAGTACTTC.